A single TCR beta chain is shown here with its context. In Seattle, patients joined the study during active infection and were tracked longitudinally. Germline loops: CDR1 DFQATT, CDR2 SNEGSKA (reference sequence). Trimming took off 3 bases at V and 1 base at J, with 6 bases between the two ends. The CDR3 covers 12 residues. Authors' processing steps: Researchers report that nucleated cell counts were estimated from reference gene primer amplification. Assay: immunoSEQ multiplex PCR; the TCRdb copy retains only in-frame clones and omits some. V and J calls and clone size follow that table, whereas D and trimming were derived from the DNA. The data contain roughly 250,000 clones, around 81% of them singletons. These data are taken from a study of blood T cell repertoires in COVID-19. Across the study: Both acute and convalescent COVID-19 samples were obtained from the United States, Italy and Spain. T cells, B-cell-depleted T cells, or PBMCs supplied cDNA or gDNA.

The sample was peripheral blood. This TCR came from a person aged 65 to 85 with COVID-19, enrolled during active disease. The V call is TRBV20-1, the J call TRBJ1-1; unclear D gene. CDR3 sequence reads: CSASRENTEAFF. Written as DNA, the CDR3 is TGCAGTGCTAGTCGAGAGAACACTGAAGCTTTCTTT.